The TCR beta chain described here comes from a study of cytomegalovirus exposure and HLA in healthy donors. CDR3 length equals 16 residues. CDR1 and CDR2 (germline): SGHDT, YYEEEE. V lost 3 bases to trimming and J lost 0 bases; unmatched junction nucleotides: 6. Study-level results: Published work reported that the classifier diagnosed cytomegalovirus status with high specificity and sensitivity. There were 160 or so TCR beta chains listed as cytomegalovirus-associated.

The table came from immunoSEQ multiplex PCR; TCRdb's copy has only in-frame clones and leaves some out. In the table there are 140,000 to 150,000 clones, 90% to 95% of which are singletons. As regards this clone: Its antigen remains unidentified.

The donors were part of the validation cohort of roughly 110 subjects. That cohort was separate from the first cohort, which comprised 500 to 850 subjects. The source is a young man in good health and CMV-seronegative. The chain combines TRBV5-6 with TRBJ2-3; TRBD1 aligns across 8 bases. Sequencing was performed on PBMCs. The CDR3 DNA sequence: TGTGCCAGCAGCTCCCGGACAGGGAGTAGCACAGATACGCAGTATTTT. Its protein product is CASSSRTGSSTDTQYF.